The next 31 T cell receptor beta chains were all read from a single sample in a study of OX40 agonist ivuxolimab in advanced cancers. Measured with immunoSEQ multiplex PCR; TCRdb has only the in-frame clones, and not every one. Among more than 35,000 clones listed, around four fifths were seen once. This specimen consisted of CD4+ or CD8+ T cells sorted from blood, obtained in a trial of the OX40 agonist ivuxolimab. The origin of the receptors is an adult with an advanced solid tumor such as melanoma, head and neck, liver or kidney cancer.

The chain recombines TRBV18 with TRBJ1-4; D is ambiguous. CDR1 is KGHSH, CDR2 LQKENI, per germline. V lost 6 bases and J 2 bases, leaving 16 bases between the germline ends. The CDR3 is made up of 16 amino acids. The DNA for the CDR3 is TGTGCCAGCTCTCATTTCGACACTATCACTAATGAAAAACTGTTTTTT. Amino acid sequence: CASSHFDTITNEKLFF.

The chain recombines TRBV27 with TRBJ2-7, with D perhaps TRBD2 (6 bases). The CDR3 runs 12 residues. Germline V lookup: CDR1 MNHEY, CDR2 SMNVEV (reference sequence). With 5 bases removed from V and 1 base from J, the gap between germline ends came to 6 bases. The CDR3 DNA reads TGTGCCAGCAGTAGCGGGTCCTACGAGCAGTACTTC. Its translation: CASSSGSYEQYF.

The chain employs TRBV27 and TRBJ2-7; 9 positions agree with TRBD1. In germline, CDR1 is MNHEY, CDR2 SMNVEV (reference sequence). V shed 6 bases and J 7 bases; nucleotides not matched to a gene: 13. This CDR3 has 15 residues. The CDR3 DNA reads TGTGCCAGCAGCCCCGGGACAGGGCAGTTTGGTGAGCAGTACTTC. Its protein product is CASSPGTGQFGEQYF.

The chain links TRBV4-1 to TRBJ1-2; the D gene is possibly TRBD1 (5 bases). This CDR3 spans 14 amino acids. V was pared by 0 bases and J by 5 bases, with 10 bases between. Germline CDR1 reads MGHRA; CDR2 reads YSYEKL. CDR3 nucleotide sequence: TGCGCCAGCAGCCAAGAAACAGGCACGTATGGCTACACCTTC. As protein: CASSQETGTYGYTF.

V gene TRBV6-5 combines with J gene TRBJ2-7, with 7 nucleotides matching TRBD2. The CDR3 is 14 amino acids. CDR1 and CDR2 (germline): MNHEY, SVGAGI. The V and J ends lost 5 bases and 0 bases, in that order; junction bases with no gene match: 4. The CDR3 region has the DNA TGTGCCAGCAGTAAGGGCGGGAGCTCCTACGAGCAGTACTTC. Translated: CASSKGGSSYEQYF.

The chain uses TRBV7-8 and TRBJ1-1; 9 bases agree with TRBD1. CDR1 is SGHVS and CDR2 is FQNEAQ in the germline V gene. Trimming at V came to 5 bases and at J to 3 bases, leaving 4 bases not matched to a gene. The CDR3 is made up of 14 amino acids. The CDR3 sequence: CASSTWTGDTEAFF. In DNA, the CDR3 is TGTGCCAGCAGCACCTGGACAGGGGACACTGAAGCTTTCTTT.

This clone appeared a few times. The chain carries TRBV11-2 and TRBJ2-1, with D perhaps matching TRBD2 (6 bases). The V end was cut by 3 bases, the J end by 8 bases, with 14 bases between. CDR3 length: 14 amino acids. Germline V lookup: CDR1 SGHAT, CDR2 FQNNGV. The CDR3 loop reads CASSFFGSPDEQFF. In DNA, the CDR3 is TGTGCCAGCAGCTTTTTCGGGAGTCCCGATGAGCAGTTCTTC.

The chain recombines TRBV7-9 with TRBJ1-4; D ambiguous. Trimming removed 4 bases from V and 8 bases from J, with 14 bases in between. The CDR3 is 14 amino acids. From germline, CDR1 is SEHNR and CDR2 FQNEAQ (reference sequence). CDR3 in amino acids: CASSSETWREKLFF. The CDR3 nucleotides are TGTGCCAGCAGCTCGGAAACTTGGCGGGAAAAACTGTTTTTT.

This clone showed up just a few times. V usage is TRBV19 and J usage is TRBJ2-1; 9 bases align to TRBD2. This CDR3 is built from 16 residues. Germline loops: CDR1 LNHDA, CDR2 SQIVND (reference sequence). V lost 3 bases and J lost 3; bases outside the gene matches: 6. The CDR3 reads CASSIGAGGDYNEQFF. CDR3 nucleotide sequence: TGTGCCAGTAGTATTGGTGCGGGGGGGGACTACAATGAGCAGTTCTTC. Combining the CDR3 with reference TRBV19 and TRBJ2-1 gives the whole variable domain DGGITQSPKYLFRKEGQNVTLSCEQNLNHDAMYWYRQDPGQGLRLIYYSQIVNDFQKGDIAEGYSVSREKKESFPLTVTSAQKNPTAFYLCASSIGAGGDYNEQFFGPGTRLTVL.

The chain joins TRBV10-3 to TRBJ2-7; maybe TRBD2 (6 bases). Trimming pared 10 bases from V and 0 bases from J, leaving 16 bases between. Germline CDR1 is ENHRY and CDR2 is SYGVKD. The CDR3 spans 14 residues. CDR3 sequence reads: CATAPGESSYEQYF. CDR3 nucleotides: TGTGCCACCGCCCCGGGGGAGAGCTCCTACGAGCAGTACTTC.

The chain recombines TRBV5-1 with TRBJ1-2; D is undetermined. V gave up 0 bases and J gave up 3 bases, with 6 bases separating them. The CDR3 consists of 13 residues. The V gene's germline CDR1 is SGHRS and CDR2 YFSETQ. This CDR3 reads CASSLEGDYGYTF. DNA of the CDR3: TGCGCCAGCAGCTTGGAGGGAGACTATGGCTACACCTTC.

The V call is TRBV5-6, the J call TRBJ2-7; 12 bases line up with TRBD1. V lost 5 bases to trimming and J lost 3 bases; unmatched junction nucleotides: 6. The CDR3 is made up of 15 amino acids. The germline gives CDR1 SGHDT, CDR2 YYEEEE. CDR3 in amino acids: CASREGQGAFYEQYF. DNA for the CDR3: TGTGCCAGCAGGGAGGGACAGGGGGCTTTCTACGAGCAGTACTTC.

The rearrangement uses TRBV2 and TRBJ2-3; TRBD2 aligns across 11 bases. In germline, CDR1 is SNHLY, CDR2 FYNNEI. The CDR3 loop spans 15 amino acids. J gave up 5 bases and V 7 bases, and 8 bases lay outside the gene matches. As DNA, the CDR3 is TGTGCCAGCAAATTAGCGGGAGGGCGGGGAGATACGCAGTATTTT. Translating gives CASKLAGGRGDTQYF.

The chain employs TRBV7-2 and TRBJ2-7, with 9 bases that match TRBD1. The CDR3 has 16 amino acids. Germline loops: CDR1 SGHTA, CDR2 FQGNSA. The V gene end was trimmed by 6 bases and the J gene end by 2 bases; junction bases not matched to a gene: 11. The CDR3 region is CASSWWGTGRAYEQYF. The CDR3 DNA follows: TGTGCCAGCAGTTGGTGGGGGACAGGGAGGGCCTACGAGCAGTACTTC.

As DNA, the CDR3 is TGTGCCAGCCGTTACAGCTCCTACAATGAGCAGTTCTTC. It yields the protein CASRYSSYNEQFF. The V and J genes are TRBV2 and TRBJ2-1, with D unclear. The CDR3 is 13 residues long. The germline V and J ends were trimmed by 8 bases and 0 bases, with 8 bases remaining between them. Germline V CDR1 and CDR2: SNHLY, FYNNEI.

This clone was counted between two and nine times. The chain carries TRBV9 and TRBJ2-3; D tentatively reads TRBD1 or TRBD2 (5 bases each). Between the trimmed V and J ends, which lost 3 bases and 2 bases, there was a span of 13 bases. This CDR3 spans 15 amino acids. The germline V gene has CDR1 SGDLS and CDR2 YYNGEE. CDR3 DNA: TGTGCCAGCAGCGGGACCGGGACCTCCACAGATACGCAGTATTTT. It specifies CASSGTGTSTDTQYF.

The V and J genes are TRBV15 and TRBJ2-5; TRBD2 is a possible D gene (6 bases). CDR3 length: 15 residues. Looked up from germline, CDR1 is LNHNV and CDR2 is YYDKDF (reference sequence). V was trimmed by 4 bases and J by 7 bases, leaving 19 bases between them. CDR3 sequence (DNA): TGTGCCACCAGCACCGGGCCGCGCGGGGACGGGACCCAGTACTTC. This gives the protein CATSTGPRGDGTQYF.

This chain connects TRBV4-1 to TRBJ1-5; no reliable D call. Trimming removed 1 base from V and 4 bases from J, with 14 bases in between. Germline V gene data show CDR1 as MGHRA and CDR2 as YSYEKL. The CDR3 extends over 16 amino acids. The CDR3 DNA reads TGCGCCAGCAGCCAAGTACCTCCGGTGGATAATCAGCCCCAGCATTTT. Its translation is CASSQVPPVDNQPQHF.

The V gene is TRBV5-1, the J gene TRBJ2-7; maybe TRBD2 (6 bases). Germline CDR1 and CDR2: SGHRS and YFSETQ. Deletions cut 6 bases from V and 2 bases from J, with 18 bases between. The CDR3 contains 15 residues. CDR3 region: CASTPAGTPTYEQYF. CDR3 DNA: TGCGCCAGCACACCAGCCGGGACTCCCACCTACGAGCAGTACTTC.

The chain couples TRBV28 to TRBJ2-7; possible D gene TRBD1, 6 bases. The germline gives CDR1 MDHEN, CDR2 SYDVKM. The V gene lost 3 bases and the J gene lost 1 base, with 13 bases spanning the gap. This CDR3 region has 15 residues. The CDR3, as DNA: TGTGCCAGCAGTTTTTGGCAGGGGCCTTCCTACGAGCAGTACTTC. It translates to CASSFWQGPSYEQYF.

V gene TRBV25-1 combines with J gene TRBJ2-5; D is undetermined. The CDR3 has 12 amino acids. Germline lookup yields CDR1 MGHDK and CDR2 SYGVNS. Trimming stripped 7 bases from V and 7 bases from J, with 13 bases between. The CDR3 loop is CASNGPGWTQYF. Here the CDR3 DNA reads TGTGCCAGCAACGGCCCGGGTTGGACCCAGTACTTC. Full variable domain (missing parts from reference TRBV25-1 and TRBJ2-5): EADIYQTPRYLVIGTGKKITLECSQTMGHDKMYWYQQDPGMELHLIHYSYGVNSTEKGDLSSESTVSRIRTEHFPLTLESARPSHTSQYLCASNGPGWTQYFGPGTRLLVL.

The CDR3 DNA follows: TGTGCCAGCAGTGGACGACAGGGTGGCTACACCTTC. Amino acid sequence: CASSGRQGGYTF. The rearrangement joins TRBV27 to TRBJ1-2; 7 nucleotides align to TRBD1. Per the germline V gene, CDR1 is MNHEY and CDR2 is SMNVEV (reference sequence). V dropped 5 bases and J dropped 7; count of bases not matched to a gene: 4. There are 12 residues in the CDR3.

This chain uses TRBV10-3 with TRBJ1-1; possibly TRBD1 for D (6 bases). Germline CDR1 reads ENHRY; CDR2 reads SYGVKD. This CDR3 region has 13 residues. The V end lost 8 bases, the J end lost 0 bases, and 10 bases lay between the germline ends. In DNA form, the CDR3 reads TGTGCCATCCAAGGGGGTATGAACACTGAAGCTTTCTTT. This sequence encodes CAIQGGMNTEAFF.

This clone occurred a few times. The chain links TRBV5-6 to TRBJ2-1; D is perhaps TRBD2 (5 bases). Germline V CDR1 and CDR2: SGHDT, YYEEEE. The V gene lost 7 bases and the J gene lost 2 bases, with 19 bases spanning the gap. The CDR3 runs 16 residues. CDR3 region: CASCPMTRGTYNEQFF. The DNA of the CDR3 is TGTGCCAGCTGTCCTATGACCAGAGGGACCTACAATGAGCAGTTCTTC.

The rearrangement joins TRBV28 to TRBJ2-7; D possibly corresponds to TRBD2 (6 bases). CDR1 and CDR2 (germline): MDHEN, SYDVKM. The CDR3 runs 13 residues. The V end lost 6 bases, the J end lost 3 bases, and 12 bases lay between the germline ends. The CDR3 coding sequence is TGTGCCAGCAGCCAGGACTACAACTACGAGCAGTACTTC. Its translation is CASSQDYNYEQYF.

The rearrangement links TRBV28 to TRBJ1-4; 7 positions agree with TRBD1. Trimming cost V 7 bases and J 8 bases; bases outside gene matches: 16. The CDR3 has 16 amino acids. Germline-derived CDR1 and CDR2 are MDHEN and SYDVKM. Here the CDR3 reads CASTPSGGVLREKLFF. DNA of the CDR3: TGTGCCAGCACCCCATCAGGGGGGGTACTAAGGGAAAAACTGTTTTTT.

CDR3 sequence (DNA): TGTGCCAGCAGTTTACTTAGGAGTGAGACCAAAAACATTCAGTACTTC. Its protein is CASSLLRSETKNIQYF. The rearrangement links TRBV28 to TRBJ2-4; D is unclear. CDR1 MDHEN and CDR2 SYDVKM come from the germline V gene. The CDR3 is 16 amino acids. V was pared by 2 bases and J by 2 bases, with 13 bases between.

V usage is TRBV6-1 and J usage is TRBJ2-7; no clear D gene. The germline V gene encodes CDR1 MNHNS and CDR2 SASEGT. The CDR3 totals 11 residues. Trimming took 6 bases from V and 0 from J, leaving 3 bases between them. The CDR3 protein is CASRVSYEQYF. CDR3 bases: TGTGCCAGCAGAGTCTCCTACGAGCAGTACTTC.

The chain carries TRBV4-3 and TRBJ2-5; D may be TRBD1 (5 bases). The CDR3 extends over 16 amino acids. Trimming took off 1 base at V and 2 bases at J, with 14 bases between the two ends. CDR1 LGHNA and CDR2 YSLEER come from the germline V gene. The CDR3 spells CASSQVWGRPQETQYF. The CDR3 region has the DNA TGCGCCAGCAGCCAAGTCTGGGGCCGTCCACAAGAGACCCAGTACTTC.

The chain carries TRBV25-1 and TRBJ2-7, with TRBD1 identical over 10 bases. The J segment lost 2 bases and the V segment lost 4 bases, leaving 2 bases of the junction unmatched. The CDR3 spans 14 residues. CDR1 and CDR2 (germline): MGHDK, SYGVNS. CDR3 DNA: TGTGCCAGCAGTGCGGGGACAGGGGCCTACGAGCAGTACTTC. Protein sequence: CASSAGTGAYEQYF.

V is TRBV13 and J is TRBJ2-1, with 16 bases matching TRBD2. CDR1 is PRHDT and CDR2 is FYEKMQ in the germline V gene (reference sequence). J gave up 1 base and V 5 bases, and 5 bases lay outside the gene matches. This CDR3 spans 18 amino acids. The CDR3 spells CASSHGTSGRASYNEQFF. The CDR3 coding sequence is TGTGCCAGCAGCCACGGGACTAGCGGGAGGGCATCCTACAATGAGCAGTTCTTC. Using reference TRBV13 and TRBJ2-1 for the parts outside the CDR3, the full variable domain is AAGVIQSPRHLIKEKRETATLKCYPIPRHDTVYWYQQGPGQDPQFLISFYEKMQSDKGSIPDRFSAQQFSDYHSELNMSSLELGDSALYFCASSHGTSGRASYNEQFFGPGTRLTVL.